This T cell receptor (beta chain) was sequenced in a study of blood T cell repertoires in COVID-19. Study-level background: T cells, B-cell-depleted T cells, or PBMCs provided the cDNA or gDNA that served as material.

Patients from Seattle were sampled longitudinally, starting during active infection. From germline, CDR1 is PRHDT and CDR2 FYEKMQ (reference sequence). V shed 8 bases, J shed 7 bases, and the junction held 12 bases outside the gene matches. This CDR3 contains 16 residues. How the authors handled the data: For nucleated cells, counts were estimated from reference gene primer amplification. Repertoires were generated with immunoSEQ multiplex PCR, while TCRdb's copy carries only in-frame clones and drops some. V and J calls plus clone size are reproduced from that table; the DNA served to infer D and trimming. Of about 150,000 clones listed, about 85% were seen once; the top ten hold over 0.55%.

This receptor was identified in a man in his fifties or sixties with COVID-19, enrolled during active disease. This chain links TRBV13 with TRBJ2-1; TRBD2 matches at 12 bases. Sequenced input: peripheral blood. CDR3: CASRRLAGVLANEQFF. The CDR3, as DNA: TGTGCCAGCCGAAGACTAGCGGGAGTCCTTGCGAATGAGCAGTTCTTC.